Sequencing of this TCR beta chain was carried out in a study of human T cells and chemical hapten exposure. Indicated time point: pre-sensitization, week 0. Treatment specified: therapeutic diphenylcyclopropenone sensitization with weekly scalp DPC. The study extracted total RNA from unfractionated whole blood. CDR3 size: 16 residues. Germline CDR1 LGHDT, CDR2 YNNKEL (reference sequence). J was trimmed by 6 bases and V by 0 bases; bases with no gene match: 7. This clonotype occurred many times. TCRdb reprocessed the RACE reads via MiXCR and lists one record per CDR3 protein. The sample holds roughly 50,000 distinct CDR3 sequences; 9.6% are singletons and the top ten take 8.5% to 10%.

This chain connects TRBV3-1 to TRBJ2-3; TRBD2 agrees at 9 bases. The sample consisted of whole blood, taken in connection with sensitization to the hapten diphenylcyclopropenone (DPC). This TCR was sampled from a woman in her 30s with alopecia areata. Some clones in this sample may be carry-over from other donors' samples. Here the CDR3 reads CASSQDEVAGVDTQYF. The CDR3 nucleotides are TGTGCCAGCAGCCAAGATGAGGTAGCGGGGGTCGATACGCAGTATTTT.